The 11 T cell receptor beta chains listed next were all sequenced from one sample in a study of T cells in Graves' hyperthyroidism and ophthalmopathy. Amplification of TCR beta CDR3 regions was performed using RNA transcripts as template. With the HTBI primer set, the TCR CDR3 went through a first round of RT-PCR. TCRdb re-called the multiplex PCR reads through MiXCR, storing one row per CDR3 protein. The table includes over 450,000 distinct CDR3 sequences, approximately 15% detected once. Sequencing input: blood. The receptors were gathered from a woman under 30 with Graves' hyperthyroidism.

This clonotype has at least ten counts. The J gene is TRBJ2-7, the V gene TRBV12-3 or TRBV12-4; D is perhaps TRBD2 (6 bases). The CDR3 sequence is 12 residues long. Trimming removed 4 bases from V and 5 bases from J, with 9 bases in between. CDR3 sequence reads: CASSSTRHEQYF. The CDR3 bases are TGTGCCAGCAGTTCGACTAGACACGAGCAGTACTTC.

This clonotype was recorded many times. The chain uses TRBV19 and TRBJ1-2; D is uncertain. Germline V gene sequence: CDR1 LNHDA, CDR2 SQIVND (reference sequence). The CDR3 has 13 amino acids. V lost 3 bases and J lost 6, with 11 bases in between. The CDR3 loop reads CASSISGWDGYTF. The CDR3, as DNA: TGTGCCAGTAGTATCTCAGGTTGGGATGGCTACACCTTC.

This clonotype was seen repeatedly, ten times or more. The chain has TRBV2 and TRBJ2-1; 11 positions match TRBD2. Germline trimming cut 7 bases from V and 6 bases from J; bases unmatched to any gene: 23. The germline V gene has CDR1 SNHLY and CDR2 FYNNEI. The CDR3 length is 20 residues. The CDR3 sequence is CASIRYNETSGIVFVNEQFF. DNA for the CDR3: TGTGCCAGCATCCGATATAACGAGACTAGCGGGATAGTATTTGTCAATGAGCAGTTCTTC.

This clonotype occurred a few times. The chain links TRBV12-3 or TRBV12-4 to TRBJ1-2; the D gene is possibly TRBD1 (6 bases). The length of the CDR3 is 13 residues. The germline V and J ends were trimmed by 7 bases and 7 bases, with 16 bases remaining between them. The CDR3 DNA follows: TGTGCCAGCAACGGGGGCAGTGTCGGTGGCTACACCTTC. It encodes CASNGGSVGGYTF.

On this clonotype: Mismatch with germline at one junction end may stem from a read error. The chain combines TRBV20-1 with TRBJ2-7, with TRBD2 matching 8 bases. The CDR3 has 14 residues. Germline V lookup: CDR1 DFQATT, CDR2 SNEGSKA (reference sequence). The CDR3 reads CSANPGTSLYDQYF. CDR3 DNA: TGCAGTGCTAACCCCGGGACTAGTCTCTACGATCAGTACTTC.

This chain connects TRBV30 to TRBJ1-1, with D maybe TRBD1 (5 bases). The CDR3 is made up of 14 amino acids. V was clipped by 5 bases and J by 2 bases, with 15 bases between them. Germline CDR1 GTSNPN, CDR2 SVGIG (reference sequence). The CDR3: CAWGGVSINTEAFF. CDR3 in DNA: TGTGCCTGGGGGGGTGTCAGCATTAACACTGAAGCTTTCTTT. Full variable domain (remainder filled in from reference TRBV30 and TRBJ1-1): SQTIHQWPATLVQPVGSPLSLECTVEGTSNPNLYWYRQAAGRGLQLLFYSVGIGQISSEVPQNLSASRPQDRQFILSSKKLLLSDSGFYLCAWGGVSINTEAFFGQGTRLTVV.

This clonotype was seen at least ten times. This rearrangement joins TRBV5-1 to TRBJ2-7; D could derive from TRBD1 or TRBD2 (5 bases each). The CDR3 has 13 residues. Germline loops: CDR1 SGHRS, CDR2 YFSETQ. V was clipped by 7 bases and J by 2 bases, with 13 bases between them. The CDR3, as DNA: TGCGCCAGCTCCCGGGGCAGTGCCTACGAGCAGTACTTC. It translates to CASSRGSAYEQYF. Full variable domain (outside the CDR3, taken from reference TRBV5-1 and TRBJ2-7): KAGVTQTPRYLIKTRGQQVTLSCSPISGHRSVSWYQQTPGQGLQFLFEYFSETQRNKGNFPGRFSGRQFSNSRSEMNVSTLELGDSALYLCASSRGSAYEQYFGPGTRLTVT.

At least ten counts were recorded for this clonotype. The junction does not match germline at one end; this may be a read error. Written as DNA, the CDR3 is TGTGCCAGCAGATCGGGGGCCCTCTACAGCTCCTACAATGGGCAGTTCTTC. Its protein product is CASRSGALYSSYNGQFF. The V and J genes are TRBV6-1 and TRBJ2-1; D is possibly TRBD1 or TRBD2 (6 bases each). This CDR3 comprises 17 residues. CDR1 and CDR2 from the germline V gene are MNHNS and SASEGT.

The V call is TRBV29-1, the J call TRBJ2-1; D is ambiguous. Per the germline V gene, CDR1 is SQVTM and CDR2 is ANQGSEA. CDR3 length: 14 residues. The ends were cut back, 2 bases at V and 8 bases at J, with 16 bases in the middle. This CDR3 is CSVEQAPLKDEQFF. The CDR3 DNA sequence: TGCAGCGTTGAACAGGCGCCTTTGAAAGATGAGCAGTTCTTC.

This clonotype was detected ten times or more. This chain links TRBV12-3 or TRBV12-4 with TRBJ2-7; TRBD2 matches 9 bases. The CDR3 is 15 amino acids. V was clipped by 7 bases and J by 6 bases; unmatched bases: 13. The CDR3 loop reads CASTLGRLAETEQYF. In nucleotides, the CDR3 is TGTGCCAGCACCTTGGGGAGACTAGCGGAGACCGAGCAGTACTTC.

This sequence joins TRBV3-1 and TRBJ2-7, with 9 bases that match TRBD2. Germline V gives CDR1 LGHDT, CDR2 YNNKEL (reference sequence). This CDR3 contains 16 residues. Trimming cost V 1 base and J 6 bases; bases outside gene matches: 10. CDR3 nucleotides: TGTGCCAGCAGCCAAGGAGATGTTGGGCGGGAGGGCGAGCAGTACTTC. Amino acid sequence: CASSQGDVGREGEQYF.